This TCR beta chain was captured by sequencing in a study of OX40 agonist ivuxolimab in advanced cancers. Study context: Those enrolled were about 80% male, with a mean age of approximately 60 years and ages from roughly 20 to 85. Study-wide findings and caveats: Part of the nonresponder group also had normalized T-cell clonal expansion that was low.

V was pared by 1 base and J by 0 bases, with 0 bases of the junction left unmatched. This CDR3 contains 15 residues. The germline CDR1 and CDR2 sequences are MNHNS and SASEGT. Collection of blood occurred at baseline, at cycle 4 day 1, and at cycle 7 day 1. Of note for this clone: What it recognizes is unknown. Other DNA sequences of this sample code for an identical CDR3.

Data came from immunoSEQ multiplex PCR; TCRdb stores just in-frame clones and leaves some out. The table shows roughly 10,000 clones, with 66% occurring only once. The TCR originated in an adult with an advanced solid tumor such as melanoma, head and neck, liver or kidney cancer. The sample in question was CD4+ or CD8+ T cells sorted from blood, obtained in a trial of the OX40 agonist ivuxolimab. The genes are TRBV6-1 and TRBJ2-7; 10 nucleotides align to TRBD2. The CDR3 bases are TGTGCCAGCAGTGAAGGGACTAGCGGCTCCTACGAGCAGTACTTC. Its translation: CASSEGTSGSYEQYF.